This T cell receptor beta chain was observed in a study of blood T cell repertoires in COVID-19. Participant age was roughly 18 to 90 years, and participants resided in about 25 US areas. Recovered Cohort 3 donors showed two negative PCRs, clearance, or symptom resolution. Clones were read by immunoSEQ multiplex PCR, and TCRdb kept only the in-frame ones, dropping some. The sample records approximately 390,000 clones, 80% to 90% being singletons. This receptor was taken from a woman in her 50s who had recovered from COVID-19. The material sequenced was PBMCs or T cells enriched from blood (not recorded which).

The CDR3 spells CASSLDGQGQYF. In DNA, the CDR3 is TGTGCCAGCAGCTTAGATGGCCAGGGGCAGTACTTC. The chain employs TRBV11-2 and TRBJ2-7, with a possible D match to TRBD1 (5 bases). The CDR3 covers 12 residues. In germline, CDR1 is SGHAT, CDR2 FQNNGV. Trimming left V 0 bases short and J 9 bases short, with 9 bases between.